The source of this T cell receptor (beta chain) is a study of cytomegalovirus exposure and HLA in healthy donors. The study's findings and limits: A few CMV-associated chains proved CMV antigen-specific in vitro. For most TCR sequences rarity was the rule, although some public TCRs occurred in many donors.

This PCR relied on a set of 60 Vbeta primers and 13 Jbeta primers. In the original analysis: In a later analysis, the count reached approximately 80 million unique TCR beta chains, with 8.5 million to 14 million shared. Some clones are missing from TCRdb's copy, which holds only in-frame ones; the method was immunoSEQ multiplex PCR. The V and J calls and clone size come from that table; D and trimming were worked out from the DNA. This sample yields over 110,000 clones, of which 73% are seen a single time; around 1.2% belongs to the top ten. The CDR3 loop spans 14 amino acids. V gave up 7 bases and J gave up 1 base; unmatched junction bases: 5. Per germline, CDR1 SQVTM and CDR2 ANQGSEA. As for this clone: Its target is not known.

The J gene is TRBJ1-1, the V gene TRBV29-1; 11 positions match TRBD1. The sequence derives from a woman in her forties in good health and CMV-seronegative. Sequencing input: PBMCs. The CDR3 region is CSAGQGAPNTEAFF. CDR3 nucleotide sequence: TGCAGCGCTGGACAGGGGGCCCCGAACACTGAAGCTTTCTTT.